These T cell receptor beta chains were read from a single sample in a study of Ad26.COV2.S vaccination and SARS-CoV-2 variants. Clones were read by immunoSEQ multiplex PCR, and TCRdb kept only the in-frame ones, dropping some. The sample consists of 75,000 to 100,000 clones, about four fifths of them appearing once. The sequences come from peripheral blood, collected after recovery from COVID-19. These receptors originate from a human donor who had recovered from COVID-19. The CDR3 runs from the conserved cysteine through the conserved F or W. A D gene is named only where the DNA matches it firmly. The size of a clone is reported for some rows only, either as once, few or many, or as a class for expanded clones.

V gene: TRBV27
D gene: TRBD1
J gene: TRBJ2-1
clone size: .
CDR3 DNA: TGTGCCAGCAGGTCCGTGGGACAGGGGTACAATGAGCAGTTCTTC
CDR3 protein: CASRSVGQGYNEQFF

V gene: TRBV4-3
D gene: TRBD1
J gene: TRBJ2-2
clone size: few
CDR3 DNA: TGCGCCAGCAGCCGAGATAGACCCGGGACAGCGATTCCCGGGGAGCTGTTTTTT
CDR3 protein: CASSRDRPGTAIPGELFF

V gene: TRBV19
D gene: .
J gene: TRBJ2-3
clone size: .
CDR3 DNA: TGTGCCAGTAGCAGTAGGACTATGCAGTATTTT
CDR3 protein: CASSSRTMQYF

V gene: TRBV7-6
D gene: .
J gene: TRBJ2-1
clone size: .
CDR3 DNA: TGTGCCAGCAGCTTAGTAAGTTCGGCAGGGGAGCAGTTCTTC
CDR3 protein: CASSLVSSAGEQFF

V gene: TRBV28
D gene: TRBD1
J gene: TRBJ2-1
clone size: .
CDR3 DNA: TGTGCCAGCAGTTTCCCCAGGACAGGCGACTCCTACAATGAGCAGTTCTTC
CDR3 protein: CASSFPRTGDSYNEQFF

V gene: TRBV11-2
D gene: .
J gene: TRBJ2-3
clone size: .
CDR3 DNA: TGTGCCAGCAGCTTCAATGGGGGCGTTAGCACAGATACGCAGTATTTT
CDR3 protein: CASSFNGGVSTDTQYF

V gene: TRBV5-4
D gene: TRBD2
J gene: TRBJ2-5
clone size: once
CDR3 DNA: TGTGCCAGCAGCTTGGACCTAGCGGGACTGGGGGAGACCCAGTACTTC
CDR3 protein: CASSLDLAGLGETQYF

V gene: TRBV9
D gene: TRBD2
J gene: TRBJ2-5
clone size: .
CDR3 DNA: TGTGCCAGCAGCAGAGGGACTAGCGGGTTAGGGAAGACCCAGTACTTC
CDR3 protein: CASSRGTSGLGKTQYF

V gene: TRBV19
D gene: .
J gene: TRBJ2-3
clone size: .
CDR3 DNA: TGTGCCAGTACTCTGGGGTTGGGGACAGATACGCAGTATTTT
CDR3 protein: CASTLGLGTDTQYF

V gene: TRBV9
D gene: .
J gene: TRBJ2-1
clone size: .
CDR3 DNA: TGTGCCAGCAGCGGACCCTATCGCAATGAGCAGTTCTTC
CDR3 protein: CASSGPYRNEQFF

V gene: TRBV28
D gene: TRBD1
J gene: TRBJ2-5
clone size: few
CDR3 DNA: TGTGCCAGCAGTTTGCCCGGGACAGGGCAAGAGACCCAGTACTTC
CDR3 protein: CASSLPGTGQETQYF

V gene: TRBV28
D gene: TRBD1
J gene: TRBJ2-7
clone size: few
CDR3 DNA: TGTGCCAGCAGTCCTTGGGACAGATCTTACGAGCAGTACTTC
CDR3 protein: CASSPWDRSYEQYF

V gene: TRBV9
D gene: .
J gene: TRBJ1-6
clone size: .
CDR3 DNA: TGTGCCAGCAGCGCCCAGGTGGGGAATTCACCCCTCCACTTT
CDR3 protein: CASSAQVGNSPLHF

V gene: TRBV25-1
D gene: .
J gene: TRBJ1-2
clone size: once
CDR3 DNA: TGTGCCAGCAGTGAATGGTCAGCGGAGGGGCAAGGCTACACCTTC
CDR3 protein: CASSEWSAEGQGYTF

V gene: TRBV12-3/TRBV12-4
D gene: .
J gene: TRBJ1-6
clone size: few
CDR3 DNA: TGTGCCAGCAAAAGCTCCTATAATTCACCCCTCCACTTT
CDR3 protein: CASKSSYNSPLHF

V gene: TRBV4-1
D gene: TRBD1
J gene: TRBJ1-4
clone size: .
CDR3 DNA: TGCGCCAGCAGCCAACTGACAGGGGGGAGAAATGAAAAACTGTTTTTT
CDR3 protein: CASSQLTGGRNEKLFF

V gene: TRBV11-3
D gene: .
J gene: TRBJ1-1
clone size: .
CDR3 DNA: TGTGCCAGCAGCTTAGATCTCAGCCAGGGGAGGATGGGTGAAGCTTTCTTT
CDR3 protein: CASSLDLSQGRMGEAFF

V gene: TRBV5-1
D gene: .
J gene: TRBJ2-7
clone size: .
CDR3 DNA: TGCGCCAGCAGTGGAGACAACTCCTACGAGCAGTACTTC
CDR3 protein: CASSGDNSYEQYF

V gene: TRBV19
D gene: .
J gene: TRBJ2-7
clone size: once
CDR3 DNA: TGTGCCAGTAGTATATCGGAGGGATACGAGCAGTACTTC
CDR3 protein: CASSISEGYEQYF

V gene: TRBV4-2
D gene: .
J gene: TRBJ2-2
clone size: .
CDR3 DNA: TGTGCCAGCAGCCAAGAAATATACACCGGGGAGCTGTTTTTT
CDR3 protein: CASSQEIYTGELFF

V gene: TRBV11-2
D gene: .
J gene: TRBJ2-5
clone size: .
CDR3 DNA: TGTGCCAGCAGCTTAGTTCCGGGGGAAGAGACCCAGTACTTC
CDR3 protein: CASSLVPGEETQYF